The clone carrying this TCR beta chain has more than one count but fewer than ten. This specimen belongs to a study of patients and donors after allogeneic stem cell transplantation. TCRdb reprocessed the RT-PCR reads with MiXCR, giving one entry per CDR3 protein. The table records roughly 880,000 distinct CDR3 sequences, more than 15% of them present only once. The CDR3 covers 16 residues. Trimming removed 4 bases from V and 5 bases from J, with 20 bases in between. In germline, CDR1 is SGDLS, CDR2 YYNGEE. Material: blood, either unsorted or a sorted T cell fraction (not recorded which). The V and J genes are TRBV9 and TRBJ2-3; D is tentatively TRBD1 or TRBD2 (5 bases each). This TCR came from a human donor who was either an allogeneic HSCT recipient or a stem cell or donor lymphocyte infusion donor (not recorded which). It is not recorded whose cells these are; they may come from a transplant donor. The CDR3, as DNA: TGTGCCAGCAGCACAGGTGGCCCGGGAAGGTTAGATACGCAGTATTTT. Protein: CASSTGGPGRLDTQYF. The variable domain in full, completed from reference TRBV9 and TRBJ2-3, reads DSGVTQTPKHLITATGQRVTLRCSPRSGDLSVYWYQQSLDQGLQFLIQYYNGEERAKGNILERFSAQQFPDLHSELNLSSLELGDSALYFCASSTGGPGRLDTQYFGPGTRLTVL.